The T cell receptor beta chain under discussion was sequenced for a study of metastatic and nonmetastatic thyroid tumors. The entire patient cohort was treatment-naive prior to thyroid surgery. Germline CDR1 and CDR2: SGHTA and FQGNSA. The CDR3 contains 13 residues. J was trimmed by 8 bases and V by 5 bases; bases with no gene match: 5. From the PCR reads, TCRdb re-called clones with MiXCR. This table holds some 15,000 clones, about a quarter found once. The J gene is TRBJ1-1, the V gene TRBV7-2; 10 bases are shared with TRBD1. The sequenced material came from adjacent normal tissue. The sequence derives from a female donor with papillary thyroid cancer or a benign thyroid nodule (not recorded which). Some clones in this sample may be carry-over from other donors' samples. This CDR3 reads CASSADRGDEAFF. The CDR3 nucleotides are TGTGCCAGCAGCGCGGACAGGGGGGACGAAGCTTTCTTT.